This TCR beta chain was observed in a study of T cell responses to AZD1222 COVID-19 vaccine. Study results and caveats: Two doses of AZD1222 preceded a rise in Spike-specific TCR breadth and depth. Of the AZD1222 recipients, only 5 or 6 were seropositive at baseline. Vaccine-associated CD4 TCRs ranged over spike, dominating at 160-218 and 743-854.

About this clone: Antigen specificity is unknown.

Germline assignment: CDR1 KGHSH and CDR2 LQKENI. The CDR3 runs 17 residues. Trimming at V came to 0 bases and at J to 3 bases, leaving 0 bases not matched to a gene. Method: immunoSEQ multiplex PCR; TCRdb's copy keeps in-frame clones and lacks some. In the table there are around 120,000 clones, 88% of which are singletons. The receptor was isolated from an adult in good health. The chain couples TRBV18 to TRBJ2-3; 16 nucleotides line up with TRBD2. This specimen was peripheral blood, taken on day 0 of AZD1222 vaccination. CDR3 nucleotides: TGTGCCAGCTCACCACCGGGACTAGCGGGGGGGACAGATACGCAGTATTTT. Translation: CASSPPGLAGGTDTQYF.